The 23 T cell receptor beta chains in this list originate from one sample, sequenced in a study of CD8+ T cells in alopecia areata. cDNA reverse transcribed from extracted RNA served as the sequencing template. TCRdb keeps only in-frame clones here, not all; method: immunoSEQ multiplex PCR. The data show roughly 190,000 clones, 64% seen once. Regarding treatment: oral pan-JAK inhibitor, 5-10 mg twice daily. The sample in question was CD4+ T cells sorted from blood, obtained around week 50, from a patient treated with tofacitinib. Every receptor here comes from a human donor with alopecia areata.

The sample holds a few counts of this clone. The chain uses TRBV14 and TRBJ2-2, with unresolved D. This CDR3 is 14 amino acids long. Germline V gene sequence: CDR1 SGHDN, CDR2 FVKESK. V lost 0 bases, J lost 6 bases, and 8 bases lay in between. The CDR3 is CASSQDVVAGELFF. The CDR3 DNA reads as TGTGCCAGCAGCCAAGATGTAGTAGCCGGGGAGCTGTTTTTT.

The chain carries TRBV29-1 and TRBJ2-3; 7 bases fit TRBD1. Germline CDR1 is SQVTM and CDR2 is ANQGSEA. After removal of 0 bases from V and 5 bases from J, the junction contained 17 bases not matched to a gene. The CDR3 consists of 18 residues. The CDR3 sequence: CSVEEAAGGWGPEDTQYF. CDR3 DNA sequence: TGCAGCGTTGAAGAGGCAGCAGGGGGTTGGGGTCCCGAAGATACGCAGTATTTT.

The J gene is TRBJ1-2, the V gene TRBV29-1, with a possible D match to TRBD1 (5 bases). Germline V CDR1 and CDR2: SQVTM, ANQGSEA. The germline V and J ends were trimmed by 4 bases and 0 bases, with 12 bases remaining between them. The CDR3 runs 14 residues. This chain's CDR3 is CSVAPRAANYGYTF. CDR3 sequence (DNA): TGCAGCGTTGCCCCCAGGGCAGCTAACTATGGCTACACCTTC.

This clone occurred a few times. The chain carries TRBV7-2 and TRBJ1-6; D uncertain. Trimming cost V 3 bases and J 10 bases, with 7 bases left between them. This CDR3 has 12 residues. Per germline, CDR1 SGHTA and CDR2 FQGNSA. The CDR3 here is CASSLVGSPLHF. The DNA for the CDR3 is TGTGCCAGCAGCTTGGTCGGATCACCCCTCCACTTT. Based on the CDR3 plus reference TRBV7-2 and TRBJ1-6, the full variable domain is GAGVSQSPSNKVTEKGKDVELRCDPISGHTALYWYRQSLGQGLEFLIYFQGNSAPDKSGLPSDRFSAERTGGSVSTLTIQRTQQEDSAVYLCASSLVGSPLHFGNGTRLTVT.

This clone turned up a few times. CDR3 bases: TGCAGCGCCCCTGTCGGCCACGGTGAGCAGTTCTTC. It is translated as CSAPVGHGEQFF. The chain joins TRBV29-1 to TRBJ2-1; D gene unclear. The CDR3 runs 12 residues. Per the germline V gene, CDR1 is SQVTM and CDR2 is ANQGSEA. V was trimmed by 7 bases and J by 9 bases, leaving 16 bases between them.

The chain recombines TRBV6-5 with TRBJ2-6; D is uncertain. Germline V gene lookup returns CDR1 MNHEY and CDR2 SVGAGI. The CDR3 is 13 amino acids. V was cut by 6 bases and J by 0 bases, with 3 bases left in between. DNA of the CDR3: TGTGCCAGCAGACCCTCTGGGGCCAACGTCCTGACTTTC. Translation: CASRPSGANVLTF.

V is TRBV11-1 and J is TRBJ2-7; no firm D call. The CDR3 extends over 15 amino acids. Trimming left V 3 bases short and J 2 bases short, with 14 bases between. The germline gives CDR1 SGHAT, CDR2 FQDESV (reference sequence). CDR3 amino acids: CASSFDGAGPYEQYF. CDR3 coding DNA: TGTGCCAGCAGCTTTGATGGTGCAGGCCCCTACGAGCAGTACTTC.

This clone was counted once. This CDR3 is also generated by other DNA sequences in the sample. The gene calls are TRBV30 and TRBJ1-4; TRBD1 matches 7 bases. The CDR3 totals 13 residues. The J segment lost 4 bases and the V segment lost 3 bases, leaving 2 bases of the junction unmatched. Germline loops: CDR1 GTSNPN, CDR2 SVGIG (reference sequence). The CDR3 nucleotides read TGTGCCTGGAGCGGACAGGTTAATGAAAAACTGTTTTTT. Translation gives CAWSGQVNEKLFF.

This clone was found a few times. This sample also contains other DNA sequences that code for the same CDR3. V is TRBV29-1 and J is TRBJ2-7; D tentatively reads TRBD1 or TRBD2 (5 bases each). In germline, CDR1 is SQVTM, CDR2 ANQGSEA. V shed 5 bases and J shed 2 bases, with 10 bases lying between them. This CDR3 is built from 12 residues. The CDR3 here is CSVLQGAYEQYF. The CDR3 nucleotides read TGCAGCGTTCTCCAGGGAGCCTACGAGCAGTACTTC.

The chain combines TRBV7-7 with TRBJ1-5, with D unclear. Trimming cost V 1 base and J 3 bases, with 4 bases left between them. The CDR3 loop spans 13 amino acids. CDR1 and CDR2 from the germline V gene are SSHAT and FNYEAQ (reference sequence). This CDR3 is CASSLGLNQPQHF. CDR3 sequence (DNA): TGTGCCAGCAGCTTAGGCCTCAATCAGCCCCAGCATTTT.

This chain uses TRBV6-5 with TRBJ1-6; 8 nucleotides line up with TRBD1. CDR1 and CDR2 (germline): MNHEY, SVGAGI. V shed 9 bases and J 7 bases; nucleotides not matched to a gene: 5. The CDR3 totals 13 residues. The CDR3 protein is CASSRQGNSPLHF. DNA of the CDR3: TGTGCCAGTTCAAGACAGGGGAATTCACCCCTCCACTTT.

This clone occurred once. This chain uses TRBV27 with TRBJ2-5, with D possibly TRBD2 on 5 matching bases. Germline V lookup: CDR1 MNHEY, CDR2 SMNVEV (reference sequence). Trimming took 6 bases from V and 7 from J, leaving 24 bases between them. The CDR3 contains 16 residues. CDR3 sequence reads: CASRPFHGSSEGTQYF. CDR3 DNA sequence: TGTGCCAGCAGACCCTTCCATGGCTCATCCGAGGGGACCCAGTACTTC.

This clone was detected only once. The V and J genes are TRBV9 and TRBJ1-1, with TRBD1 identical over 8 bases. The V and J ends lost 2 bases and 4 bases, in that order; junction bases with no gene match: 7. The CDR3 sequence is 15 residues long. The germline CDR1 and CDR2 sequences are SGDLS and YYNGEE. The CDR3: CASSVSTGAGTEAFF. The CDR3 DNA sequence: TGTGCCAGCAGCGTGTCGACAGGGGCGGGCACTGAAGCTTTCTTT.

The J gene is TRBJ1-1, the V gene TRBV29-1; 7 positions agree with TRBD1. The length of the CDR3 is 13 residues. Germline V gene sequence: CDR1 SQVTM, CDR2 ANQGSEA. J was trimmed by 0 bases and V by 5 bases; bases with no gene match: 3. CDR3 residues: CSVQTGMNTEAFF. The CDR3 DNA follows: TGCAGCGTTCAGACAGGGATGAACACTGAAGCTTTCTTT.

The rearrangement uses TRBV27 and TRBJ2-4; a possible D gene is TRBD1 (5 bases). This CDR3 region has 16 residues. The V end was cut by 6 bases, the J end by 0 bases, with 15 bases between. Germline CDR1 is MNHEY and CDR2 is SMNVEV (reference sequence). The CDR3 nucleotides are TGTGCCAGCAGGAAAGTCAGGGTCGTAGCCAAAAACATTCAGTACTTC. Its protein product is CASRKVRVVAKNIQYF.

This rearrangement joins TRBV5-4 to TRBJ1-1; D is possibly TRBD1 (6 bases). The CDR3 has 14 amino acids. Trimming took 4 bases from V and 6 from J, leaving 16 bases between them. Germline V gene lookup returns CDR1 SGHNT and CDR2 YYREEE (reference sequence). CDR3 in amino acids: CASSPAQGRAEAFF. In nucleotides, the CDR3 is TGTGCCAGCAGCCCTGCACAGGGTAGGGCTGAAGCTTTCTTT. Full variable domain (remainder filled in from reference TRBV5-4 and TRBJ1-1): ETGVTQSPTHLIKTRGQQVTLRCSSQSGHNTVSWYQQALGQGPQFIFQYYREEENGRGNFPPRFSGLQFPNYSSELNVNALELDDSALYLCASSPAQGRAEAFFGQGTRLTVV.

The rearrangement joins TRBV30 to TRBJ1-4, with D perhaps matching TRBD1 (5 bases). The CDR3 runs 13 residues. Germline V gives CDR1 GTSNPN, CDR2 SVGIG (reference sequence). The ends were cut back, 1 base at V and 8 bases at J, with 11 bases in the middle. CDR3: CAWSGQGYEKLFF. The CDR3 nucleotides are TGTGCCTGGAGTGGTCAGGGATACGAAAAACTGTTTTTT.

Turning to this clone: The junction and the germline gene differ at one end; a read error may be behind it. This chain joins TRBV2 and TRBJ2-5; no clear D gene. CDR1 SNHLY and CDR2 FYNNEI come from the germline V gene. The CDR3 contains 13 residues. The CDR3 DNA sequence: TGTGCCAGCATCTTACACCGCCAAAAGACCCAGTACTTC. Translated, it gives CASILHRQKTQYF.

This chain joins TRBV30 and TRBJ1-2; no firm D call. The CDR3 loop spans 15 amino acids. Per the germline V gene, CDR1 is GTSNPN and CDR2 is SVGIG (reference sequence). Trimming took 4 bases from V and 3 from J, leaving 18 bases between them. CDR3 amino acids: CAWNNPIEGYYGYTF. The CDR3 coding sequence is TGTGCCTGGAATAACCCCATCGAGGGATACTATGGCTACACCTTC.

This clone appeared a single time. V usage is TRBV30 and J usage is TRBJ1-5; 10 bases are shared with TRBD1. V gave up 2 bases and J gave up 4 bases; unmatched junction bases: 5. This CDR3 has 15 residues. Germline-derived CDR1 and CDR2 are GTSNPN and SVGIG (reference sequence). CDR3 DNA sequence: TGTGCCTGGAGTCTAGGGACAGGGGAGAATCAGCCCCAGCATTTT. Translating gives CAWSLGTGENQPQHF.

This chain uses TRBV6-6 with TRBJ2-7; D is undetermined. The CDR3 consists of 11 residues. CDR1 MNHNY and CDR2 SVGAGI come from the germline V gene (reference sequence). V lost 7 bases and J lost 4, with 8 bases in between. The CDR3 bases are TGTGCCAGCACCTCAGGATACGAGCAGTACTTC. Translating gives CASTSGYEQYF.

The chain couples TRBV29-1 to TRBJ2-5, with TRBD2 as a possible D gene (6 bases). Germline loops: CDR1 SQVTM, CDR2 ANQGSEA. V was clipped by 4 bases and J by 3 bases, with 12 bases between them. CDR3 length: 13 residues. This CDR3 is CSVVSAGKETQYF. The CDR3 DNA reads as TGCAGCGTTGTCTCTGCGGGGAAAGAGACCCAGTACTTC. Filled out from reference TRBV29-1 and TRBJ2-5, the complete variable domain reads SAVISQKPSRDICQRGTSLTIQCQVDSQVTMMFWYRQQPGQSLTLIATANQGSEATYESGFVIDKFPISRPNLTFSTLTVSNMSPEDSSIYLCSVVSAGKETQYFGPGTRLLVL.

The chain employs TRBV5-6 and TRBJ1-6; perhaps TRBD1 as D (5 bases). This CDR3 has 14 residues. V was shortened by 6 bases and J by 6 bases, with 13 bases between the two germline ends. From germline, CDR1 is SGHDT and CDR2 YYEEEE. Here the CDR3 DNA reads TGTGCCAGCATGACTCTACAGGTTAATTCACCCCTCCACTTT. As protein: CASMTLQVNSPLHF.